This T cell receptor (beta chain) was identified during a study of technical replicates of blood from several donors. TCRdb's table, derived via immunoSEQ multiplex PCR, lists solely in-frame clones and lacks some. The profile covers tens of thousands of clones, with 94% appearing a single time and 0.35% to 0.4% taken by the ten largest. Specimen: T cells isolated from PBMCs. The receptor's source is a human donor in good health.

The CDR3 DNA sequence: TGTGCCAGCAGACTCCGTGGGACAGGTTTCGACGAGCAGTACTTC. Amino acids: CASRLRGTGFDEQYF. The V gene is TRBV27, the J gene TRBJ2-7, with TRBD1 matching 8 bases. Germline V CDR1 and CDR2: MNHEY, SMNVEV (reference sequence). The V segment lost 6 bases and the J segment 5 bases; nucleotides outside the gene matches: 12. The CDR3 is made up of 15 amino acids.